The clone carrying this T cell receptor beta chain occurred a few times. Its cognate antigen is unknown. The data were taken from a study of sequential checkpoint blockade in melanoma. About the research overall: TCRbeta immunosequencing was performed on DNA from approximately 93 pretreatment melanoma tumor samples.

Indicated treatment: randomized to nivolumab then ipilimumab (arm A) or the reverse (arm B). The CDR3 extends over 14 amino acids. V was trimmed by 5 bases and J by 2 bases, leaving 9 bases between them. Germline values: CDR1 MNHGY, CDR2 SAAAGT. Findings and caveats of the study: Response in arm A was associated with pretreatment TIL clonality.

The method was immunoSEQ multiplex PCR; TCRdb's version includes in-frame clones alone and lacks a portion of them. The sample shows about 4,000 clones, 20% to 25% of them seen only once. The V gene is TRBV6-8, the J gene TRBJ2-2, with D perhaps TRBD2 (6 bases). The clonotype was recovered from a human donor with melanoma. The sample here was tumor tissue (inferred from file names), taken from a patient given nivolumab and ipilimumab in sequence. The CDR3 nucleotides are TGTGCCAGCAGTCGGGACTTAAACACCGGGGAGCTGTTTTTT. Translating it yields CASSRDLNTGELFF.